These T cell receptor beta chains were read from a single sample in a study of shared clonotypes between healthy human individuals. This table comes from immunoSEQ multiplex PCR, and its TCRdb copy is limited to in-frame clones, with some not included. The table lists about 1.5 million clones, approximately 98% of them singletons. The specimen was naive CD4+ T cells sorted from blood. The receptors were gathered from a man aged 30 to 39 in good health. The CDR3 runs from the conserved cysteine through the conserved F or W. D genes are given only for firm matches. A row's size may be missing; if present it is once, few, many or a size class.

clone_size d_call j_call v_call cdr3_aa cdr3_nt
. TRBD2 TRBJ2-6 TRBV5-1 CASSWGGVQGTGANVLTF TGCGCCAGCAGCTGGGGGGGAGTCCAGGGAACTGGGGCCAACGTCCTGACTTTC
. TRBD1 TRBJ2-2 TRBV5-1 CASSLQGAGGELFF TGCGCCAGCAGCTTGCAGGGGGCCGGCGGGGAGCTGTTTTTT
. TRBD1 TRBJ1-2 TRBV18 CASSPAVRGTYGYTF TGTGCCAGCTCACCGGCGGTCAGGGGGACCTATGGCTACACCTTC
. . TRBJ1-5 TRBV6-5 CASSYSGGVNQPQHF TGTGCCAGCAGTTACTCGGGGGGAGTGAATCAGCCCCAGCATTTT
. . TRBJ1-2 TRBV9 CASSPRRGAQNYGYTF TGTGCCAGCAGCCCTAGAAGGGGGGCTCAGAACTATGGCTACACCTTC
. . TRBJ2-6 TRBV10-2 CASSESRAGANVLTF TGCGCCAGCAGTGAGTCCCGGGCTGGGGCCAACGTCCTGACTTTC
. TRBD1 TRBJ1-2 TRBV29-1 CSVVGQGDGYTF TGCAGCGTTGTAGGACAGGGAGACGGCTACACCTTC
. . TRBJ2-3 TRBV7-2 CASSLLVRASTDTQYF TGTGCCAGCAGCTTATTGGTGAGGGCCAGCACAGATACGCAGTATTTT
. TRBD2 TRBJ2-5 TRBV10-3 CAISESTSGQETQYF TGTGCCATCAGTGAGTCGACTAGCGGCCAAGAGACCCAGTACTTC
. . TRBJ2-3 TRBV25-1 CASMRVDTDTQYF TGTGCCAGCATGCGGGTGGACACAGATACGCAGTATTTT
. . TRBJ2-5 TRBV5-5 CASSFRLGHPETQYF TGTGCCAGCAGCTTTCGGTTGGGACACCCTGAGACCCAGTACTTC
once . TRBJ1-1 TRBV20-1 CSARVREAFF TGCAGTGCTAGAGTCAGGGAAGCTTTCTTT
once . TRBJ2-7 TRBV5-1 CASRSAALSYEQYF TGCGCCAGCAGATCGGCCGCCCTCTCCTACGAGCAGTACTTC
. . TRBJ1-5 TRBV16 CASSNGRGNQPQHF TGTGCCAGCAGTAATGGAAGGGGCAATCAGCCCCAGCATTTT
. TRBD1 TRBJ2-1 TRBV19 CASSSGQGRFLEQFF TGTGCCAGTAGTTCTGGACAGGGTCGGTTCTTGGAGCAGTTCTTC
. . TRBJ1-2 TRBV6-1 CASSEGAGYGYTF TGTGCCAGCAGTGAAGGGGCCGGCTATGGCTACACCTTC
. TRBD1 TRBJ2-7 TRBV28 CASSRLGTGVVNEQYF TGTGCCAGCAGTCGACTTGGGACAGGGGTGGTGAACGAGCAGTACTTC
. . TRBJ2-1 TRBV27 CASKGGGWSEQFF TGTGCCAGCAAAGGGGGAGGTTGGAGTGAGCAGTTCTTC
. . TRBJ2-7 TRBV29-1 CSVSLAGNEQYF TGCAGCGTTTCCCTAGCTGGGAACGAGCAGTACTTC
. TRBD1 TRBJ1-2 TRBV5-1 CATRRDRSLGYTF TGCGCCACCCGCCGGGACAGGTCCCTTGGCTACACCTTC
. . TRBJ2-7 TRBV9 CASSVGSSYEQYF TGTGCCAGCAGCGTCGGGAGCTCCTACGAGCAGTACTTC
. TRBD2 TRBJ2-1 TRBV27 CASSVAWRGNSYNEQFF TGTGCCAGCAGTGTTGCCTGGCGGGGGAACTCCTACAATGAGCAGTTCTTC
. TRBD2 TRBJ2-1 TRBV11-2 CASSSSGRGYNEQFF TGTGCCAGCAGCTCGAGCGGGAGGGGTTACAATGAGCAGTTCTTC
. . TRBJ2-5 TRBV5-6 CASSLAVFQETQYF TGTGCCAGCAGCTTGGCGGTATTCCAAGAGACCCAGTACTTC
. . TRBJ2-2 TRBV21-1 CASSNRGTGNTGELFF TGTGCCAGCAGCAATCGAGGGACAGGGAATACCGGGGAGCTGTTTTTT
once . TRBJ2-7 TRBV6-6 CASSYSIGYEQYF TGTGCCAGCAGTTACTCGATTGGCTACGAGCAGTACTTC
. TRBD1 TRBJ1-5 TRBV11-3 CASSLASTDRGNQPQHF TGTGCCAGCAGCTTAGCGAGTACCGACAGGGGCAATCAGCCCCAGCATTTT
once . TRBJ2-7 TRBV28 CASRGTSYEQYF TGTGCCAGCAGGGGAACTTCCTACGAGCAGTACTTC
. . TRBJ2-7 TRBV28 CASTRTGLAHYEQYF TGTGCCAGCACCCGAACGGGACTGGCACACTACGAGCAGTACTTC
. TRBD1 TRBJ1-4 TRBV5-1 CATSQGSGEKLFF TGCGCCACTTCACAGGGGAGTGGTGAAAAACTGTTTTTT
. TRBD2 TRBJ2-7 TRBV18 CASSPKTLAGGLHSYEQYF TGTGCCAGCTCACCGAAGACGCTAGCGGGAGGGCTCCACTCCTACGAGCAGTACTTC
. TRBD2 TRBJ2-7 TRBV6-1 CASKPVSGRGYEQYF TGTGCCAGCAAGCCCGTGAGCGGGAGGGGGTACGAGCAGTACTTC
once TRBD2 TRBJ2-3 TRBV29-1 CSVEAGLAGATDTQYF TGCAGCGTTGAAGCGGGACTAGCGGGAGCAACAGATACGCAGTATTTT
. TRBD1 TRBJ1-1 TRBV11-2 CASSRGQGDVVRTEAFF TGTGCCAGCAGCCGGGGACAGGGAGATGTCGTGAGAACTGAAGCTTTCTTT
. . TRBJ2-3 TRBV11-2 CASSLEGVGRTDTQYF TGTGCCAGCAGCTTAGAGGGTGTCGGCCGCACAGATACGCAGTATTTT
. TRBD1 TRBJ2-1 TRBV19 CASSILQGAGYNEQFF TGTGCCAGTAGTATACTCCAGGGGGCAGGTTACAATGAGCAGTTCTTC
. TRBD2 TRBJ2-1 TRBV5-1 CASSSTSGTYNEQFF TGCGCCAGCAGCTCAACTAGCGGGACTTACAATGAGCAGTTCTTC
. . TRBJ1-2 TRBV7-2 CASSASPQDYGYTF TGTGCCAGCAGCGCAAGCCCACAAGACTATGGCTACACCTTC
. . TRBJ1-2 TRBV4-1 CASSQEQGSYGYTF TGCGCCAGCAGCCAAGAACAGGGATCCTATGGCTACACCTTC
once . TRBJ1-4 TRBV18 CASSPRPRATNEKLFF TGTGCCAGCTCACCACGTCCGCGAGCAACTAATGAAAAACTGTTTTTT
. . TRBJ1-2 TRBV5-6 CASSLGSRGYGYTF TGTGCCAGCAGCTTGGGGTCCCGAGGCTATGGCTACACCTTC
. . TRBJ2-7 TRBV6-1 CASSEGDRRIYEQYF TGTGCCAGCAGTGAGGGGGACCGGCGGATCTACGAGCAGTACTTC
. TRBD1 TRBJ1-1 TRBV6-5 CASQFRDSENTEAFF TGTGCCAGCCAGTTCCGGGACAGCGAGAACACTGAAGCTTTCTTT
once . TRBJ2-3 TRBV7-2 CASNNKPGGTDTQYF TGTGCCAGCAACAATAAACCGGGAGGCACAGATACGCAGTATTTT
. TRBD1 TRBJ1-5 TRBV19 CASRDRGLSQPQHF TGTGCCAGTAGGGACAGGGGGTTATCTCAGCCCCAGCATTTT
once . TRBJ1-5 TRBV30 CAWSVRGGLAQPQHF TGTGCCTGGAGTGTACGGGGGGGCCTAGCTCAGCCCCAGCATTTT
. . TRBJ2-1 TRBV19 CASSIDLGERSNEQFF TGTGCCAGTAGTATAGATCTGGGGGAGAGGAGTAATGAGCAGTTCTTC
. . TRBJ2-2 TRBV18 CASSPMGGELFF TGTGCCAGCTCACCGATGGGCGGGGAGCTGTTTTTT